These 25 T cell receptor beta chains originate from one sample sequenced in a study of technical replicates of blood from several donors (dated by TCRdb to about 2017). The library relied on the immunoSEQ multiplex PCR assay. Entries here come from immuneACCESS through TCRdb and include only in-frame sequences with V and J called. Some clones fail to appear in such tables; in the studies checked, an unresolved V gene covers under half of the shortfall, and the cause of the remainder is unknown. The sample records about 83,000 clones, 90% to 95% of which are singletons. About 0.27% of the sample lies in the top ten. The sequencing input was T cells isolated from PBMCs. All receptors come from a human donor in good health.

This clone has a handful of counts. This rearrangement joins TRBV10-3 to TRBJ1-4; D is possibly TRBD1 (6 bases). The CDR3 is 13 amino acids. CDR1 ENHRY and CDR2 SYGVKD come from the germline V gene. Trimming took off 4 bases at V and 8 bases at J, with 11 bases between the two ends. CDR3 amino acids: CAISGGQGEKLFF. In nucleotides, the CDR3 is TGTGCCATCAGTGGAGGCCAGGGGGAAAAACTGTTTTTT.

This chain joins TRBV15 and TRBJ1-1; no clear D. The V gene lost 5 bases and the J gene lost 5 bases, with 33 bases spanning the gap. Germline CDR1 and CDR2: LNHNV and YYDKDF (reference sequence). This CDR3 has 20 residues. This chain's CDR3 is CATSLASSLQEYWLGTEAFF. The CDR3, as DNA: TGTGCCACCAGCCTTGCCTCAAGTCTACAAGAGTATTGGCTCGGGACTGAAGCTTTCTTT. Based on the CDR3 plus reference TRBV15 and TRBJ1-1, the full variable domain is DAMVIQNPRYQVTQFGKPVTLSCSQTLNHNVMYWYQQKSSQAPKLLFHYYDKDFNNEADTPDNFQSRRPNTSFCFLDIRSPGLGDTAMYLCATSLASSLQEYWLGTEAFFGQGTRLTVV.

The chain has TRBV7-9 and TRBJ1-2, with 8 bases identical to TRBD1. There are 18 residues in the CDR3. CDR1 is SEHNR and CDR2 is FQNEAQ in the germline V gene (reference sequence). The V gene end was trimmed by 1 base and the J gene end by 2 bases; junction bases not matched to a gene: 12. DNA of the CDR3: TGTGCCAGCAGCTTAGTCGCGGCCCCGCAGGGGGCCAACTATGGCTACACCTTC. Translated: CASSLVAAPQGANYGYTF.

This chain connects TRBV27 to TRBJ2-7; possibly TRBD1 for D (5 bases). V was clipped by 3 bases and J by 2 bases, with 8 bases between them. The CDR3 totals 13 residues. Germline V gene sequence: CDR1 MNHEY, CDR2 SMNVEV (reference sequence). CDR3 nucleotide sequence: TGTGCCAGCAGTTTTGGGGCGACCTACGAGCAGTACTTC. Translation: CASSFGATYEQYF.

The CDR3 sequence: CASSERDRENYGYTF. The CDR3 nucleotides read TGTGCCAGCAGTGAGCGGGACAGGGAGAACTATGGCTACACCTTC. The genes are TRBV28 and TRBJ1-2; 9 nucleotides line up with TRBD1. Looked up from germline, CDR1 is MDHEN and CDR2 is SYDVKM. V shed 5 bases and J 2 bases; nucleotides not matched to a gene: 6. The CDR3 has 15 amino acids.

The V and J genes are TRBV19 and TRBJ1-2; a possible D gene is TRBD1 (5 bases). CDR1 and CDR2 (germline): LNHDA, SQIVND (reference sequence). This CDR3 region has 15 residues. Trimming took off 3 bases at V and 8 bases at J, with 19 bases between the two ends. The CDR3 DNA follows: TGTGCCAGTAGTATCTACCAGGGCGGGGGTCAAGGCTACACCTTC. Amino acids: CASSIYQGGGQGYTF.

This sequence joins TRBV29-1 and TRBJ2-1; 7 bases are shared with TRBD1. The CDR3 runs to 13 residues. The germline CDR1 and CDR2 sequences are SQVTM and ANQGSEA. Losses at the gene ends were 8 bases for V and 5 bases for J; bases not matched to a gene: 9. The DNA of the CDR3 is TGCAGCATTAGCGACAGGGCGGACAATGAGCAGTTCTTC. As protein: CSISDRADNEQFF.

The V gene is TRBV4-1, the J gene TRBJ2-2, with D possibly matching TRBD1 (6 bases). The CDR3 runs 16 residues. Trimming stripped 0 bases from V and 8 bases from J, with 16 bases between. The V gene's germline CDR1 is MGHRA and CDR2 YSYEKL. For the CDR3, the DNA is TGCGCCAGCAGCCAAGAAGGGACCCCAGGGGCAGGGGAGCTGTTTTTT. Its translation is CASSQEGTPGAGELFF.

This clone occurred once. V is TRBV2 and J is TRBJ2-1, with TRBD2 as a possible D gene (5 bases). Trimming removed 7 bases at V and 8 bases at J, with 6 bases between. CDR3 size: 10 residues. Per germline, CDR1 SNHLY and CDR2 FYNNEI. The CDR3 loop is CASKGDEQFF. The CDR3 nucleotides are TGTGCCAGCAAGGGAGATGAGCAGTTCTTC. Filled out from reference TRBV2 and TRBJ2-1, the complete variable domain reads EPEVTQTPSHQVTQMGQEVILRCVPISNHLYFYWYRQILGQKVEFLVSFYNNEISEKSEIFDDQFSVERPDGSNFTLKIRSTKLEDSAMYFCASKGDEQFFGPGTRLTVL.

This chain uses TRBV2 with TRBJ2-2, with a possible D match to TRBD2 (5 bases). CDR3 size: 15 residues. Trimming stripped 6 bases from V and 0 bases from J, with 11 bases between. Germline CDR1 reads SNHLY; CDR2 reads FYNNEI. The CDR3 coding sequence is TGTGCCAGCAGGGGAGTAAGGGCGAACACCGGGGAGCTGTTTTTT. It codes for CASRGVRANTGELFF. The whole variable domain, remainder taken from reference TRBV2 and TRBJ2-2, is EPEVTQTPSHQVTQMGQEVILRCVPISNHLYFYWYRQILGQKVEFLVSFYNNEISEKSEIFDDQFSVERPDGSNFTLKIRSTKLEDSAMYFCASRGVRANTGELFFGEGSRLTVL.

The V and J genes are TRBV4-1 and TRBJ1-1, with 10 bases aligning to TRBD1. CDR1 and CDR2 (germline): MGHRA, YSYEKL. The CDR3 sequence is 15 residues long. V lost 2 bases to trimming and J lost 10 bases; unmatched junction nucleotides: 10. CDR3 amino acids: CASSQPGQGYPGAFF. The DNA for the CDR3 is TGCGCCAGCAGCCAACCGGGACAGGGGTACCCTGGAGCTTTCTTT.

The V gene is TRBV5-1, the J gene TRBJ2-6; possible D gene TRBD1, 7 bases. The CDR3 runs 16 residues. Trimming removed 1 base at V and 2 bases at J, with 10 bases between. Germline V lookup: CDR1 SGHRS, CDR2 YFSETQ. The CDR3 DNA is TGCGCCAGCAGCTTGCCAGGGGGGACTGGGGCCAACGTCCTGACTTTC. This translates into CASSLPGGTGANVLTF. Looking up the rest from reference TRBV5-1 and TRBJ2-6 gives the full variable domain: KAGVTQTPRYLIKTRGQQVTLSCSPISGHRSVSWYQQTPGQGLQFLFEYFSETQRNKGNFPGRFSGRQFSNSRSEMNVSTLELGDSALYLCASSLPGGTGANVLTFGAGSRLTVL.

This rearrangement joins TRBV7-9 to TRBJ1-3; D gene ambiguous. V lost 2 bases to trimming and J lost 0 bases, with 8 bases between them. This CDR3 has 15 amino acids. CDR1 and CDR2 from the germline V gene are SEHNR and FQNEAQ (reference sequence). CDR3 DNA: TGTGCCAGCAGCTTAAGCCAGGTCTCTGGAAACACCATATATTTT. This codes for CASSLSQVSGNTIYF.

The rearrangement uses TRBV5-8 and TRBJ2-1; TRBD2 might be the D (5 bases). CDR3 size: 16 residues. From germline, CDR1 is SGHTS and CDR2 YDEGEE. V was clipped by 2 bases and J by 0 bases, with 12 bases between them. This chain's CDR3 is CASSLRSTSSYNEQFF. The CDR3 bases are TGTGCCAGCAGCTTAAGGAGCACTAGCTCCTACAATGAGCAGTTCTTC.

This CDR3 is CASSLDRVGEQYF. CDR3 nucleotide sequence: TGTGCCAGCAGCTTGGACAGGGTGGGCGAGCAGTACTTC. The J gene is TRBJ2-7, the V gene TRBV7-2, with 8 bases aligning to TRBD1. The germline gives CDR1 SGHTA, CDR2 FQGNSA. V was clipped by 3 bases and J by 6 bases; unmatched bases: 4. The length of the CDR3 is 13 residues. Looking up the rest from reference TRBV7-2 and TRBJ2-7 gives the full variable domain: GAGVSQSPSNKVTEKGKDVELRCDPISGHTALYWYRQSLGQGLEFLIYFQGNSAPDKSGLPSDRFSAERTGGSVSTLTIQRTQQEDSAVYLCASSLDRVGEQYFGPGTRLTVT.

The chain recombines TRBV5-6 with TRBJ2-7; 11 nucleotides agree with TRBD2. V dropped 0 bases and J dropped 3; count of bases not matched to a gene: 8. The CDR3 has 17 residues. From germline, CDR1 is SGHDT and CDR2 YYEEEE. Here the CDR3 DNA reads TGTGCCAGCAGCTTGGATGTGCCTAGCGGGAGGTACTACGAGCAGTACTTC. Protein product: CASSLDVPSGRYYEQYF.

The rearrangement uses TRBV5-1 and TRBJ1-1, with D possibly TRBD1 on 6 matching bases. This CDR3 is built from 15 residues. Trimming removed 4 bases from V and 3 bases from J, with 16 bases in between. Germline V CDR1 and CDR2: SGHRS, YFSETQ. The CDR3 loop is CASSKPGGFDTEAFF. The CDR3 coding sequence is TGCGCCAGCAGCAAGCCGGGGGGCTTTGACACTGAAGCTTTCTTT.

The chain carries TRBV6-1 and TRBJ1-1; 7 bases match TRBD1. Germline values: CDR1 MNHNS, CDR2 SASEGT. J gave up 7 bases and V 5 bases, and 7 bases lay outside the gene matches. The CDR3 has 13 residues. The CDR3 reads CASSPPGQHEAFF. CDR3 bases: TGTGCCAGCAGTCCGCCGGGACAGCATGAAGCTTTCTTT.

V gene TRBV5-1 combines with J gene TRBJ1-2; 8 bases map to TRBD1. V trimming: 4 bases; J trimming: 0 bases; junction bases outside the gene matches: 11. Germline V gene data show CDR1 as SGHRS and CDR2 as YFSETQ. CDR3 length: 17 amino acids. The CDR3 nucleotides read TGCGCCAGCAGCCCGACAGGGGTAACAGACGCTAACTATGGCTACACCTTC. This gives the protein CASSPTGVTDANYGYTF.

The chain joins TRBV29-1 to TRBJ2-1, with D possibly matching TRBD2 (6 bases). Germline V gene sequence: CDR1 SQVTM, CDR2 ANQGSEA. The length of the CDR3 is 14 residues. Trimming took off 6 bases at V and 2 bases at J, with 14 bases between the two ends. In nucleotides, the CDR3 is TGCAGCGTCGTTCTTAGCGGTACCTACAATGAGCAGTTCTTC. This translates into CSVVLSGTYNEQFF.

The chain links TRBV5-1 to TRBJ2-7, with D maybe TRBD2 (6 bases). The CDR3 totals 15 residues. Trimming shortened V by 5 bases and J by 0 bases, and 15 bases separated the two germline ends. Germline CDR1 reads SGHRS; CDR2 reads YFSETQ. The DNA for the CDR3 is TGCGCCAGCAGAAAGGCATGGGGGGACTCCTACGAGCAGTACTTC. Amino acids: CASRKAWGDSYEQYF.

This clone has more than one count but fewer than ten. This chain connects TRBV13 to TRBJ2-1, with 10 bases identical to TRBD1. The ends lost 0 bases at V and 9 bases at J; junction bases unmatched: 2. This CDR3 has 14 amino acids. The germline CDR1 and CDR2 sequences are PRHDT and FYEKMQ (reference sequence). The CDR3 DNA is TGTGCCAGCAGCTTAGGGACAGGGGGCGGTGAGCAGTTCTTC. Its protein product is CASSLGTGGGEQFF.

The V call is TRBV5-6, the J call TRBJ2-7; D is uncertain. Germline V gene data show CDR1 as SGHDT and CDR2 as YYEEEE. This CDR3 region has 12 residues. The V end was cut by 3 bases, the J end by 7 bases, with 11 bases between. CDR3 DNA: TGTGCCAGCAGCTCCAACACGGGTGAGCAGTACTTC. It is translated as CASSSNTGEQYF.

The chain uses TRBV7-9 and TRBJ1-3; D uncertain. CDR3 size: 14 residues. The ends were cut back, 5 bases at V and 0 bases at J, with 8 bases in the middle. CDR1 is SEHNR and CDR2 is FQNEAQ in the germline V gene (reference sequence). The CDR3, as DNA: TGTGCCAGCAGCCCTTACTCCTCTGGAAACACCATATATTTT. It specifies CASSPYSSGNTIYF.

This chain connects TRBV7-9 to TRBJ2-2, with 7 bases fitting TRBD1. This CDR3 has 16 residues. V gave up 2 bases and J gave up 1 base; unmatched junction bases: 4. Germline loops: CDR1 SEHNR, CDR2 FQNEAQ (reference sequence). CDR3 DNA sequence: TGTGCCAGCAGCTTACAGGGGGTTATGAACACCGGGGAGCTGTTTTTT. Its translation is CASSLQGVMNTGELFF.